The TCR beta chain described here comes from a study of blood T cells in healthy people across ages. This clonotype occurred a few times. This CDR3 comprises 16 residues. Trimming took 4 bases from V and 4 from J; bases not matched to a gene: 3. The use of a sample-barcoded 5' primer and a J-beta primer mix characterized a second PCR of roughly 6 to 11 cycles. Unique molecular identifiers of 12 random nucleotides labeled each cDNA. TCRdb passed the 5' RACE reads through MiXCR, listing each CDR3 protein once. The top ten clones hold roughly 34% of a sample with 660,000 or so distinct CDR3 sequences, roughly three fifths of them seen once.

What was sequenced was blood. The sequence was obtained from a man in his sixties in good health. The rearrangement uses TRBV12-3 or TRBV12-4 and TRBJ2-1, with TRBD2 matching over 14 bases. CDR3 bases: TGTGCCAGCAGTTCCGGGACTAGCGGGGGTTACAATGAGCAGTTCTTC. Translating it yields CASSSGTSGGYNEQFF.